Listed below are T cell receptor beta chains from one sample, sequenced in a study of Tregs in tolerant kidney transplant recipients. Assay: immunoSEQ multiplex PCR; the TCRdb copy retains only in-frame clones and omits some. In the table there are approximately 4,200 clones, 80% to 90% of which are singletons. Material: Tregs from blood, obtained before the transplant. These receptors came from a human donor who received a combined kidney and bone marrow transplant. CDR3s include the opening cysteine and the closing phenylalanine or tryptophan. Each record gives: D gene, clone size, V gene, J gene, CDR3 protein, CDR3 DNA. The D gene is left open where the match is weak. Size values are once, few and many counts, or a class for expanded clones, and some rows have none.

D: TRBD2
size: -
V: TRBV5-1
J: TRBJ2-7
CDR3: CASSRDGGYEQYF
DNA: TGCGCCAGCAGCCGGGACGGGGGGTACGAGCAGTACTTC

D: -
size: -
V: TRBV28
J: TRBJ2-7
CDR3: CASIPAGRGSKYF
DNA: TGTGCCAGCATCCCCGCGGGGAGAGGGAGCAAGTACTTC

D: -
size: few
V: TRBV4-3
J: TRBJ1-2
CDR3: CASSLVGGYGYTF
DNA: TGCGCCAGCAGCTTAGTGGGGGGATATGGCTACACCTTC

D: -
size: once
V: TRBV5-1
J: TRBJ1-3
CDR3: CASSLEGGSGNTIYF
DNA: TGCGCCAGCAGCTTGGAAGGGGGCTCTGGAAACACCATATATTTT

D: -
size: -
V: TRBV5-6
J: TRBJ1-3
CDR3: CASSYYSGNTIYF
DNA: TGTGCCAGCAGCTATTACTCTGGAAACACCATATATTTT

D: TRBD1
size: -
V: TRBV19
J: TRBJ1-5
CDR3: CASSYGQGRNQPQHF
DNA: TGTGCCAGTAGCTATGGACAGGGACGCAATCAGCCCCAGCATTTT

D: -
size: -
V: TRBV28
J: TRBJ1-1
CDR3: CASSLYERGTEAFF
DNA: TGTGCCAGCAGTTTGTATGAGCGAGGCACTGAAGCTTTCTTT

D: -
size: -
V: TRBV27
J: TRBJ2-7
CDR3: CASSPYIGRDSEQYF
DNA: TGTGCCAGCAGTCCGTATATCGGTCGGGATTCCGAGCAGTACTTC

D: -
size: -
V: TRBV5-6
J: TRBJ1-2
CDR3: CASSFGQRNYGYTF
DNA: TGTGCCAGCAGCTTCGGACAGCGTAACTATGGCTACACCTTC

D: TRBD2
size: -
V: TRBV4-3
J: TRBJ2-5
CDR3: CASSQDHGLAGGYQETQYF
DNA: TGCGCCAGCAGCCAAGATCACGGACTAGCGGGAGGGTACCAAGAGACCCAGTACTTC

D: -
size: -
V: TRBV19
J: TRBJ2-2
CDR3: CASSTGNTGELFF
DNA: TGTGCCAGTTCCACAGGGAACACCGGGGAGCTGTTTTTT

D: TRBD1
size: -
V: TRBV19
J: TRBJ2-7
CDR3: CASSTGTGPYEQYF
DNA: TGTGCCAGTAGTACCGGGACAGGGCCCTACGAGCAGTACTTC

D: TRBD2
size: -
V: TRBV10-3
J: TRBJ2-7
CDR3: CAIAGREATYEQYF
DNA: TGTGCCATCGCGGGGCGGGAGGCCACCTACGAGCAGTACTTC

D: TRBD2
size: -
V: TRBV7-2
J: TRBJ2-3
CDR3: CASSPGLVRTDTQYF
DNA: TGTGCCAGCAGTCCGGGACTAGTCAGGACAGATACGCAGTATTTT

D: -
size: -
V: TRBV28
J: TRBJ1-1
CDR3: CASSRGDRLKTSTEAFF
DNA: TGTGCCAGCAGCCGCGGAGACAGGTTAAAAACCAGCACTGAAGCTTTCTTT

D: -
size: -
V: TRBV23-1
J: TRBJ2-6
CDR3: CASSPGLRGKSGANVLTF
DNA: TGCGCCAGCAGTCCCGGACTTAGAGGGAAATCTGGGGCCAACGTCCTGACTTTC

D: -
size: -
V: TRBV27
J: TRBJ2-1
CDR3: CASSLVAGKGYNEQFF
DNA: TGTGCCAGCAGCCTCGTGGCGGGAAAGGGCTACAATGAGCAGTTCTTC

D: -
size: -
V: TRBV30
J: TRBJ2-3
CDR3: CAWSGGLTMSTDTQYF
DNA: TGTGCCTGGAGTGGGGGGCTCACGATGAGCACAGATACGCAGTATTTT

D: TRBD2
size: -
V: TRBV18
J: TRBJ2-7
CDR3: CASSFGTSGILNEQYF
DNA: TGTGCCAGCTCATTTGGGACTAGCGGGATACTAAACGAGCAGTACTTC

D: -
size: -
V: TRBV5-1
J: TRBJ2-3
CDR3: CASSNTGDTQYF
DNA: TGCGCCAGCAGCAACACAGGGGATACGCAGTATTTT

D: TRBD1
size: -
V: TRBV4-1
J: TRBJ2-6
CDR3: CASSQEPPAGQGFGGANVLTF
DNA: TGCGCCAGCAGCCAAGAACCCCCTGCGGGACAGGGTTTTGGTGGGGCCAACGTCCTGACTTTC

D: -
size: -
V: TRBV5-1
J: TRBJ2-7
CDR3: CASSLISGGSYEQYF
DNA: TGCGCCAGCAGCTTGATCAGCGGAGGCTCCTACGAGCAGTACTTC

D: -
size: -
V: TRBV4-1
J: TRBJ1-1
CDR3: CASSRLIADRRTEAFF
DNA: TGCGCCAGCAGCCGCCTGATAGCAGACAGGCGGACTGAAGCTTTCTTT

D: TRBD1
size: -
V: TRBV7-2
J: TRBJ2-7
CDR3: CASSLRGQGRTYEQYF
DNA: TGTGCCAGCAGCTTACGAGGACAGGGGCGAACCTACGAGCAGTACTTC

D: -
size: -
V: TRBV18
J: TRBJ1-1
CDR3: CASSPHGLDSTANTEAFF
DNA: TGTGCCAGCTCACCACACGGCCTGGATAGCACGGCTAACACTGAAGCTTTCTTT

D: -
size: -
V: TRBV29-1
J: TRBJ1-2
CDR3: CSVSSALGGPGYTF
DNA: TGCAGCGTTTCCTCAGCCCTCGGGGGACCTGGCTACACCTTC

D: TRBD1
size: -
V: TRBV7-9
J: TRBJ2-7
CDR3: CASSFGQGYEQYF
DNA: TGTGCCAGCAGCTTCGGACAGGGCTACGAGCAGTACTTC

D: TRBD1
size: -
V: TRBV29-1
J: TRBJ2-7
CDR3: CSAGQGAHEQYF
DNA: TGCAGCGCTGGACAGGGGGCCCACGAGCAGTACTTC

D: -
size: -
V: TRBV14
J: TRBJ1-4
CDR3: CASSQVQGGKLFF
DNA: TGTGCCAGCAGCCAAGTACAGGGTGGTAAACTGTTTTTT

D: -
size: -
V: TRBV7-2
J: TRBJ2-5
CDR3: CASSLQQGQETQYF
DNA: TGTGCCAGCAGCTTACAACAGGGCCAAGAGACCCAGTACTTC

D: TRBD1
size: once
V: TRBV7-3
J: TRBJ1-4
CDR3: CASSLTGGIVPSLGKLFF
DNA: TGTGCCAGCAGCTTAACAGGGGGCATAGTCCCATCCCTTGGAAAACTGTTTTTT

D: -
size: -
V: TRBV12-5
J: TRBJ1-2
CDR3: CASGRGAGGGGYTF
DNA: TGTGCTAGTGGCCGGGGGGCAGGCGGAGGGGGCTACACCTTC

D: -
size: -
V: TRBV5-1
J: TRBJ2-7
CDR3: CASRERQDLSYEQYF
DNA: TGCGCCAGCAGGGAGAGACAGGACCTCTCCTACGAGCAGTACTTC

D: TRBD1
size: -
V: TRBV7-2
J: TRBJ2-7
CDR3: CASSSWGGQGNEQYF
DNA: TGTGCCAGCAGCTCCTGGGGGGGACAGGGGAACGAGCAGTACTTC

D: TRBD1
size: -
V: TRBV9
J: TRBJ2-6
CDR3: CASSVEGQGAAGANVLTF
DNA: TGTGCCAGCAGCGTAGAGGGCCAGGGGGCAGCTGGGGCCAACGTCCTGACTTTC

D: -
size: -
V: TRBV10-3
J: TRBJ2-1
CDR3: CAISESTPGEQFF
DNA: TGTGCCATCAGTGAGTCGACTCCTGGTGAGCAGTTCTTC